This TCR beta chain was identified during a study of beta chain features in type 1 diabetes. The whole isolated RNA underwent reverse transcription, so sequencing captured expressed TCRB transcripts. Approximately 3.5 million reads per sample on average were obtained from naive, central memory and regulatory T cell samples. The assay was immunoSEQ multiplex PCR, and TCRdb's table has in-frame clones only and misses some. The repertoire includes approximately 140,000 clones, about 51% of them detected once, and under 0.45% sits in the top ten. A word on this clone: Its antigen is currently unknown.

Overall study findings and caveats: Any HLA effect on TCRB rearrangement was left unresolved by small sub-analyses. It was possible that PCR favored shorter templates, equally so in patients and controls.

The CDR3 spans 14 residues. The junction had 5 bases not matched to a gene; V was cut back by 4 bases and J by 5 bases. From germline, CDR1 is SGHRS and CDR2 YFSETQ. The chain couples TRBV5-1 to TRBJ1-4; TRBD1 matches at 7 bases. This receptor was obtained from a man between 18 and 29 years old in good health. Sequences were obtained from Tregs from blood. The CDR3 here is CASSLGQLNEKLFF. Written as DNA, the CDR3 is TGCGCCAGCAGCCTGGGACAGCTGAATGAAAAACTGTTTTTT.